A selection of T cell receptor beta chains follows, all from one sample in a study of blood T cell repertoires in COVID-19. Only in-frame clones appear in the TCRdb table, and some are missing; sequencing was by immunoSEQ multiplex PCR. The sample records about 260,000 clones, about 87% being singletons. The sample was peripheral blood. Every receptor here comes from a woman aged 40 to 55 with acute or convalescent COVID-19. Both conserved end residues are part of each CDR3. Fields, in order: D gene, clone size, V gene, J gene, CDR3 DNA, CDR3 protein. A D gene is named only where the DNA matches it firmly. A row's size may be missing; if present it is once, few, many or a size class.

D gene: TRBD1; clone size: .; V gene: TRBV7-9; J gene: TRBJ2-2; CDR3 DNA: TGTGCCAGCAGCGATACAGGGGGCAACACCGGGGAGCTGTTTTTT; CDR3 protein: CASSDTGGNTGELFF
D gene: .; clone size: .; V gene: TRBV19; J gene: TRBJ2-1; CDR3 DNA: TGTGCCAGTAGTCATTTCCCAGGGGACCCCTACAATGAGCAGTTCTTC; CDR3 protein: CASSHFPGDPYNEQFF
D gene: TRBD2; clone size: .; V gene: TRBV5-1; J gene: TRBJ2-3; CDR3 DNA: TGCGCCAGCAGCTCCTCGGGACTAGCGGGGGTAACAGATACGCAGTATTTT; CDR3 protein: CASSSSGLAGVTDTQYF
D gene: .; clone size: .; V gene: TRBV20-1; J gene: TRBJ2-2; CDR3 DNA: TGCAGTGCTAGTTTCCACGGGGAGCTGTTTTTT; CDR3 protein: CSASFHGELFF
D gene: .; clone size: .; V gene: TRBV5-4; J gene: TRBJ1-2; CDR3 DNA: TGTGCCAGCAGCTTGGGGCAGTTCTACTATGGCTACACCTTC; CDR3 protein: CASSLGQFYYGYTF
D gene: .; clone size: once; V gene: TRBV7-9; J gene: TRBJ1-6; CDR3 DNA: TGTGCCAGCAGCTCGACAGTTAATAATTCACCCCTCCACTTT; CDR3 protein: CASSSTVNNSPLHF
D gene: TRBD2; clone size: .; V gene: TRBV19; J gene: TRBJ2-3; CDR3 DNA: TGTGCCAGTAGTATCTGGCGGGGGGGTGGAGATACGCAGTATTTT; CDR3 protein: CASSIWRGGGDTQYF
D gene: .; clone size: once; V gene: TRBV2; J gene: TRBJ2-6; CDR3 DNA: TGTGCCAGCAGTGAAATATACAGAAAAAGCTCTGGGGCCAACGTCCTGACTTTC; CDR3 protein: CASSEIYRKSSGANVLTF
D gene: TRBD1; clone size: .; V gene: TRBV5-5; J gene: TRBJ2-1; CDR3 DNA: TGTGCCAGCAGCTTGGGGTTCGGGGACAGTTGGGATGAGCAGTTCTTC; CDR3 protein: CASSLGFGDSWDEQFF
D gene: .; clone size: .; V gene: TRBV12-3/TRBV12-4; J gene: TRBJ1-2; CDR3 DNA: TGTGCCAGCAGTCAGAACTACGGCTACACCTTC; CDR3 protein: CASSQNYGYTF
D gene: .; clone size: .; V gene: TRBV23-1; J gene: TRBJ1-1; CDR3 DNA: TGCGCCAGCAGTCAATCGGAGGACCGGAACACTGAAGCTTTCTTT; CDR3 protein: CASSQSEDRNTEAFF
D gene: .; clone size: .; V gene: TRBV19; J gene: TRBJ1-1; CDR3 DNA: TGTGCCAGTAAATCCACTCTGGGGGCTTTACCCACTGAAGCTTTCTTT; CDR3 protein: CASKSTLGALPTEAFF
D gene: TRBD1; clone size: .; V gene: TRBV19; J gene: TRBJ1-1; CDR3 DNA: TGTGCCAGTTCTAAATCGACAGGGGGGAACACTGAAGCTTTCTTT; CDR3 protein: CASSKSTGGNTEAFF
D gene: TRBD1; clone size: .; V gene: TRBV7-9; J gene: TRBJ1-2; CDR3 DNA: TGTGCCAGCAGCTCGACAGGGGGCGTCTATGGCTACACCTTC; CDR3 protein: CASSSTGGVYGYTF
D gene: .; clone size: .; V gene: TRBV6-5; J gene: TRBJ1-4; CDR3 DNA: TGTGCCAGCAGTTACTCGTTTTCGCGGGGGGAAAAACTGTTTTTT; CDR3 protein: CASSYSFSRGEKLFF
D gene: TRBD1; clone size: .; V gene: TRBV7-9; J gene: TRBJ2-3; CDR3 DNA: TGTGCCAGCAGCCGGGACAGGGCCACAGATACGCAGTATTTT; CDR3 protein: CASSRDRATDTQYF
D gene: .; clone size: .; V gene: TRBV11-2; J gene: TRBJ2-2; CDR3 DNA: TGTGCCAGCAGCCTAGGGACATTATACACCGGGGAGCTGTTTTTT; CDR3 protein: CASSLGTLYTGELFF
D gene: .; clone size: .; V gene: TRBV29-1; J gene: TRBJ2-5; CDR3 DNA: TGCAGCGGATTAAACCGGGTACTAGGGGAGACCCAGTACTTC; CDR3 protein: CSGLNRVLGETQYF
D gene: TRBD1; clone size: .; V gene: TRBV2; J gene: TRBJ1-2; CDR3 DNA: TGTGCCAGCAGTGAAGCCGGGACAGTCGCTAACTATGGCTACACCTTC; CDR3 protein: CASSEAGTVANYGYTF
D gene: TRBD2; clone size: once; V gene: TRBV5-4; J gene: TRBJ2-3; CDR3 DNA: TGTGCCAGCAGCCTCTGGAACGGGGGGGCCGGAGATACGCAGTATTTT; CDR3 protein: CASSLWNGGAGDTQYF
D gene: .; clone size: .; V gene: TRBV7-8; J gene: TRBJ1-2; CDR3 DNA: TGTGCCAGCAGCAAGCTCCAGGGGTCTCCATTCTACACCTTC; CDR3 protein: CASSKLQGSPFYTF
D gene: TRBD1; clone size: .; V gene: TRBV20-1; J gene: TRBJ1-6; CDR3 DNA: TGCAGTGCTAGTAAGGGGGCCTCCTATAATTCACCCCTCCACTTT; CDR3 protein: CSASKGASYNSPLHF
D gene: .; clone size: .; V gene: TRBV5-1; J gene: TRBJ2-5; CDR3 DNA: TGCGCCAGCAGCTTGGCCCAGGGGCTTGAGACCCAGTACTTC; CDR3 protein: CASSLAQGLETQYF
D gene: TRBD1; clone size: .; V gene: TRBV25-1; J gene: TRBJ2-3; CDR3 DNA: TGTGCCAGCAGTAAGACAGGGATCACAGATACGCAGTATTTT; CDR3 protein: CASSKTGITDTQYF
D gene: .; clone size: .; V gene: TRBV9; J gene: TRBJ2-1; CDR3 DNA: TGTGCCAGCAGCGTAGTGGGGCAGGAGTTCCTCTCCTACAATGAGCAGTTCTTC; CDR3 protein: CASSVVGQEFLSYNEQFF
D gene: TRBD1; clone size: .; V gene: TRBV18; J gene: TRBJ2-1; CDR3 DNA: TGTGCCAGCTCATCCAGGAGGACAGGCAATGAGCAGTTCTTC; CDR3 protein: CASSSRRTGNEQFF
D gene: TRBD1; clone size: .; V gene: TRBV6-4; J gene: TRBJ1-6; CDR3 DNA: TGTGCCAGCAGCGCACAGGGGGCGAATAATTCACCCCTCCACTTT; CDR3 protein: CASSAQGANNSPLHF
D gene: .; clone size: .; V gene: TRBV3-1/TRBV3-2; J gene: TRBJ1-3; CDR3 DNA: TGTGCCAGCAGCCAGGGAGGGTCTGGAAACACCATATATTTT; CDR3 protein: CASSQGGSGNTIYF
D gene: .; clone size: few; V gene: TRBV27; J gene: TRBJ1-5; CDR3 DNA: TGTGCCAGCAGTCCCCGGGACACCAATCAGCCCCAGCATTTT; CDR3 protein: CASSPRDTNQPQHF
D gene: .; clone size: .; V gene: TRBV7-8; J gene: TRBJ1-2; CDR3 DNA: TGTGCCAGCACCCTAGTCACAGGGCCGATTTCAAACTATGGCTACACCTTC; CDR3 protein: CASTLVTGPISNYGYTF
D gene: .; clone size: .; V gene: TRBV19; J gene: TRBJ1-2; CDR3 DNA: TGTGCCTCTGAGCTGTACGCTAACTATGGCTACACCTTC; CDR3 protein: CASELYANYGYTF
D gene: .; clone size: .; V gene: TRBV29-1; J gene: TRBJ1-1; CDR3 DNA: TGCAGCGTTGGAATGTCCGGGTACCCCACTGAAGCTTTCTTT; CDR3 protein: CSVGMSGYPTEAFF
D gene: .; clone size: .; V gene: TRBV7-8; J gene: TRBJ2-3; CDR3 DNA: TGTGCCACCCTACAGGGACCGACAGATACGCAGTATTTT; CDR3 protein: CATLQGPTDTQYF
D gene: .; clone size: .; V gene: TRBV7-3; J gene: TRBJ1-3; CDR3 DNA: TGTGCCAGCAGCTTAGACAGCTCTGGAAACACCATATATTTT; CDR3 protein: CASSLDSSGNTIYF
D gene: TRBD2; clone size: .; V gene: TRBV2; J gene: TRBJ2-3; CDR3 DNA: TGTGCCAGCAGCACGTACGGGGGGGCGGGGGATACGCAGTATTTT; CDR3 protein: CASSTYGGAGDTQYF
D gene: TRBD1; clone size: .; V gene: TRBV3-1/TRBV3-2; J gene: TRBJ1-6; CDR3 DNA: TGTGCCAGCAGCGACAGGGTTAGGTCACCCCTCCACTTT; CDR3 protein: CASSDRVRSPLHF
D gene: .; clone size: .; V gene: TRBV11-3; J gene: TRBJ1-1; CDR3 DNA: TGTGCCAGCAGCTTGAGGGGGGGTAACACTGAAGCTTTCTTT; CDR3 protein: CASSLRGGNTEAFF
D gene: TRBD2; clone size: .; V gene: TRBV5-4; J gene: TRBJ2-1; CDR3 DNA: TGTGCCAGCAGCCCCGGAATGCGACTAGCGGGGGGTAAGGCCGGTGAGCAGTTCTTC; CDR3 protein: CASSPGMRLAGGKAGEQFF
D gene: .; clone size: .; V gene: TRBV10-1; J gene: TRBJ2-2; CDR3 DNA: TGCGCCAGCAGCGTAACAGCGAACACCGGGGAGCTGTTTTTT; CDR3 protein: CASSVTANTGELFF
D gene: .; clone size: .; V gene: TRBV7-2; J gene: TRBJ2-3; CDR3 DNA: TGTGCCAGCAGCTTTAGCCGAGGAGATACGCAGTATTTT; CDR3 protein: CASSFSRGDTQYF
D gene: TRBD1; clone size: .; V gene: TRBV5-5; J gene: TRBJ2-3; CDR3 DNA: TGTGCCAGCAGCCCGGGACAGGCATTCGATACGCAGTATTTT; CDR3 protein: CASSPGQAFDTQYF
D gene: .; clone size: once; V gene: TRBV7-8; J gene: TRBJ1-1; CDR3 DNA: TGTGCCAGCAGCCCCAGACATCGGTACACTGAAGCTTTCTTT; CDR3 protein: CASSPRHRYTEAFF
D gene: .; clone size: .; V gene: TRBV3-1/TRBV3-2; J gene: TRBJ1-1; CDR3 DNA: TGTGCCAGCAGCCATTACAGGGCCGGGAACACTGAAGCTTTCTTT; CDR3 protein: CASSHYRAGNTEAFF
D gene: .; clone size: .; V gene: TRBV10-3; J gene: TRBJ1-3; CDR3 DNA: TGTGCCATCTTAGACGGTCTAGCTGGAAACACCATATATTTT; CDR3 protein: CAILDGLAGNTIYF